This TCR beta chain was sequenced for a study of OX40 agonist ivuxolimab in advanced cancers. Study-wide results and caveats: Among the nonresponders, some also had low normalized T-cell clonal expansion.

The V gene end was trimmed by 4 bases and the J gene end by 6 bases; junction bases not matched to a gene: 6. The V gene's germline CDR1 is MNHEY and CDR2 SVGAGI. The CDR3 contains 13 residues. Profiled with immunoSEQ multiplex PCR; TCRdb holds only in-frame clones, not every one. The sample carries more than 80,000 clones, around nine tenths recorded once. Turning to this clone: What it binds is not known.

The starting material was CD4+ or CD8+ T cells sorted from blood, obtained in a trial of the OX40 agonist ivuxolimab. The receptor was isolated from an adult with an advanced solid tumor such as melanoma, head and neck, liver or kidney cancer. The chain links TRBV6-5 to TRBJ2-7; 7 nucleotides align to TRBD1. The CDR3 loop is CASSFDRAGEQYF. CDR3 in DNA: TGTGCCAGCAGTTTCGACAGGGCCGGCGAGCAGTACTTC.